These T cell receptor beta chains were read from a single sample in a study of blood T cell repertoires in COVID-19. Profiling relied on immunoSEQ multiplex PCR, and the TCRdb table lists in-frame clones only, not all of them. The sample includes about 250,000 clones, approximately 90% of them seen just once. Sequencing was performed on peripheral blood. The receptor source for this set is a young man with active or convalescent COVID-19. The CDR3 runs from the conserved cysteine through the conserved F or W. A D gene is named only where the DNA matches it firmly. Not all rows give a size; the values are once, few, many and, for expanded clones, a class.

clone size	D gene	V gene	J gene	CDR3 DNA	CDR3 protein
.	.	TRBV19	TRBJ1-5	TGTGCCAGTAGTCTATTCTGGGAGGGCAATCAGCCCCAGCATTTT	CASSLFWEGNQPQHF
few	.	TRBV30	TRBJ2-7	TGTGCCTGGAGTAAGACAGCAGCCACCAGCGAGCAGTACTTC	CAWSKTAATSEQYF
.	TRBD1	TRBV5-4	TRBJ2-7	TGTGCCAGCAGCTTGGGACAGGGGATTGCCTACGAGCAGTACTTC	CASSLGQGIAYEQYF
.	TRBD1	TRBV4-3	TRBJ1-4	TGCGCCAGCAGCCAACTTGTGGCCGTCGGGACAGATAATGAAAAACTGTTTTTT	CASSQLVAVGTDNEKLFF
.	TRBD1	TRBV14	TRBJ2-2	TGTGCCAGCAGCCCTTTGGGACAGGGGGCTTACACCGGGGAGCTGTTTTTT	CASSPLGQGAYTGELFF
.	.	TRBV28	TRBJ2-3	TGTGCCAGCAGTCCCCTTAAACTAGCAAGAGATACGCAGTATTTT	CASSPLKLARDTQYF
few	.	TRBV10-1	TRBJ1-1	TGCGCCAGCAGTGAGCCGGGACACGAAGCTTTCTTT	CASSEPGHEAFF
.	TRBD1	TRBV28	TRBJ2-7	TGTGCCAGCAGTTTGCAGACAGGGTCCTACTACGAGCAGTACTTC	CASSLQTGSYYEQYF
once	TRBD1	TRBV9	TRBJ1-2	TGTGCCAGCAGGTCACAGGGGCGTAACTATGGCTACACCTTC	CASRSQGRNYGYTF
once	TRBD2	TRBV30	TRBJ2-7	TGTGCCTCAAGACTAGCGGGGGCCTTAAGCTCCTACGAGCAGTACTTC	CASRLAGALSSYEQYF
.	.	TRBV4-2	TRBJ2-2	TGTGCCAGCAGCCTATCCGACAGGGAGGCCGGGGAGCTGTTTTTT	CASSLSDREAGELFF
.	TRBD2	TRBV7-6	TRBJ2-7	TGTGCCAGCAGCCAGGGGACTAGCGGAACCTACGAGCAGTACTTC	CASSQGTSGTYEQYF
once	.	TRBV6-5	TRBJ1-2	TGTGCCACCCAGGGGACCCTAGGAACTGGCTACACCTTC	CATQGTLGTGYTF
.	.	TRBV15	TRBJ2-5	TGTGCCACCAGCTTCGGTTTCCAAGAGACCCAGTACTTC	CATSFGFQETQYF
.	TRBD1	TRBV27	TRBJ2-7	TGTGCCAGCTTCGGACAGGGCCCAGGCGAGCAGTACTTC	CASFGQGPGEQYF
.	.	TRBV10-3	TRBJ1-2	TGTGCCATCAGTGAGCCAGGGGACGTCGGCTACACCTTC	CAISEPGDVGYTF
once	TRBD2	TRBV15	TRBJ2-1	TGTGCCACCAGCAGCAGACTAGCGGGAGACTACAATGAGCAGTTCTTC	CATSSRLAGDYNEQFF
.	TRBD2	TRBV28	TRBJ2-1	TGTGCCAGCAGTTTAGGGGGGGAAGTCGAGCAGTTCTTC	CASSLGGEVEQFF
.	.	TRBV5-1	TRBJ2-5	TGCGCCAGCAGCCCCGGACTACAACAAGAGACCCAGTACTTC	CASSPGLQQETQYF
.	.	TRBV6-5	TRBJ1-1	.	CASSSSGTEAFF
.	TRBD1	TRBV7-2	TRBJ2-3	TGTGCCAGCAGCCCCCAGGGGGCGGATTTGGATACGCAGTATTTT	CASSPQGADLDTQYF
.	.	TRBV19	TRBJ1-1	TGTGCCAGTAAAATCTTCGGGAGGGCAATGAACACTGAAGCTTTCTTT	CASKIFGRAMNTEAFF
once	.	TRBV5-4	TRBJ1-2	TGTGCCAGCAGCCTGGGGCAGGGAGGGTATGGCTACACCTTC	CASSLGQGGYGYTF
.	TRBD2	TRBV4-2	TRBJ2-5	TGTGCCAGCAGCCAAGAGGCTAGCGGGAGCGGTGAGGAGACCCAGTACTTC	CASSQEASGSGEETQYF
.	.	TRBV6-5	TRBJ2-1	TGTGCCAGCAGTCAACTACCGGCCAATGAGCAGTTCTTC	CASSQLPANEQFF
.	.	TRBV30	TRBJ1-3	TGTGCCTGGAGTGTAATCCACAGGGCTGGAAACACCATATATTTT	CAWSVIHRAGNTIYF
.	.	TRBV2	TRBJ1-5	TGTGCCAGCAGTGAGGGACTGGGTCAGCCCCAGCATTTT	CASSEGLGQPQHF
.	.	TRBV3-1/TRBV3-2	TRBJ1-1	TGTGCCAGCAGGACCCAGGCGAACACTGAAGCTTTCTTT	CASRTQANTEAFF
.	.	TRBV12-3/TRBV12-4	TRBJ2-5	TGTGCCAGCAAATTTCAACGGGAGACCCAGTACTTC	CASKFQRETQYF
.	TRBD1	TRBV28	TRBJ1-5	TGTGCCAGCAACCCCCGGGACAGGGTTAATCAGCCCCAGCATTTT	CASNPRDRVNQPQHF
once	.	TRBV4-3	TRBJ2-7	TGCGCCAGCAGCCAAGACCGAGGGTATCAGCAGTACTTC	CASSQDRGYQQYF
.	TRBD2	TRBV9	TRBJ2-7	TGTGCCAGCAGCTTCACTAGCGGATCCTACGAGCAGTACTTC	CASSFTSGSYEQYF
.	TRBD1	TRBV15	TRBJ1-4	TGTGCCACCAGCAGAGATACGGGACCGGACAGGGCGGAACTGTTTTTT	CATSRDTGPDRAELFF
.	TRBD1	TRBV5-6	TRBJ1-2	TGTGCCAGCAGTGCGGGACAGTTATATGGCTACACCTTC	CASSAGQLYGYTF
.	.	TRBV11-3	TRBJ1-1	TGTGCCAGCAGCTTAGTGGTGTCGAGGGAGGGGACTGAAGCTTTCTTT	CASSLVVSREGTEAFF
.	TRBD2	TRBV19	TRBJ2-1	TGTGCCAGTAGTATACTGAGCGGGAGTCGAAACGATGAGCAGTTCTTC	CASSILSGSRNDEQFF
.	TRBD1	TRBV7-2	TRBJ1-3	TGTGCCACCCAACAGGGGACTGGAAACACCATATATTTT	CATQQGTGNTIYF
few	.	TRBV7-2	TRBJ1-2	TGTGCCAGCAGCCCCAACAGGGAAAAGAACTATGGCTACACCTTC	CASSPNREKNYGYTF
.	.	TRBV29-1	TRBJ1-2	TGCAGCGCCCTCGGACAGATTGCAGGCTACACCTTC	CSALGQIAGYTF
.	.	TRBV6-5	TRBJ2-1	TGTGCCAGCACCGGAGGGGTCGCGCCCTACAATGAGCAGTTCTTC	CASTGGVAPYNEQFF
.	.	TRBV7-9	TRBJ1-2	TGTGCCAGCAGTCGGGACTATGGCTACACCTTC	CASSRDYGYTF
once	TRBD1	TRBV5-4	TRBJ2-2	TGTGCCAGCAGCTTGCGGGACAGGGCCCGGCTTGCGAACACCGGGGAGCTGTTTTTT	CASSLRDRARLANTGELFF
.	.	TRBV27	TRBJ2-3	TGTGCCAGCAGTTTTTTGCAGGTAGATACGCAGTATTTT	CASSFLQVDTQYF
.	.	TRBV5-1	TRBJ1-1	TGCGCCAGCAGCTTGGCCGGGTCGGCTGAAGCTTTCTTT	CASSLAGSAEAFF
few	.	TRBV15	TRBJ1-2	TGTGCCACCAGCGACCCGAATCGGGGTCCTAACTATGGCTACACCTTC	CATSDPNRGPNYGYTF
.	.	TRBV7-3	TRBJ2-1	TGTGCCAGCAGCTTAAATCCTGGGGCTAATGAGCAGTTCTTC	CASSLNPGANEQFF
.	.	TRBV15	TRBJ2-5	TGTGCCACCAGCAGAGATCGAACAGTCGGCCAAGAGACCCAGTACTTC	CATSRDRTVGQETQYF
.	TRBD2	TRBV3-1/TRBV3-2	TRBJ2-1	TGTGCCAGCAGCTTCGGGACTAGTGAGGGCGAGCAGTTCTTC	CASSFGTSEGEQFF
.	.	TRBV9	TRBJ1-2	TGTGCCAGCAGCGTATGGGGACAAGCTAACTATGGCTACACCTTC	CASSVWGQANYGYTF
.	TRBD1	TRBV27	TRBJ2-7	TGTGCCAGCAGCGAGACTGCCTGGGGACAGGGCCTTTCCTACGAGCAGTACTTC	CASSETAWGQGLSYEQYF
.	.	TRBV28	TRBJ1-6	TGTGCCAGCAGTTTGCCCCGGTCCCCGGGAAATAATTCACCCCTCCACTTT	CASSLPRSPGNNSPLHF
.	TRBD2	TRBV15	TRBJ2-3	TGTGCCCCCGGACTAGCGGGGGTCACAGATACGCAGTATTTT	CAPGLAGVTDTQYF
many	.	TRBV6-4	TRBJ2-3	TGTGCCAGCAGTCGGGCGGGAAGCACAGATACGCAGTATTTT	CASSRAGSTDTQYF
.	.	TRBV6-1	TRBJ1-3	TGTGCCAGCAGTGACAGGGCGATCTCTGGAAACACCATATATTTT	CASSDRAISGNTIYF
.	.	TRBV19	TRBJ2-6	TGTGCCAGTAGTACTCAGGGCGTGTTGACCAACGTCCTGACTTTC	CASSTQGVLTNVLTF
.	.	TRBV5-1	TRBJ2-1	TGCGCCAGCAGCTTACGGGCGGGCCAGGGGGGTGAGCAGTTCTTC	CASSLRAGQGGEQFF
once	.	TRBV5-6	TRBJ1-1	TGTGCCAGCAGCTTGGGAAGAGACACTGAAGCTTTCTTT	CASSLGRDTEAFF
.	.	TRBV7-2	TRBJ1-1	TGTGCCAGCAGCCTAGACACAAACACTGAAGCTTTCTTT	CASSLDTNTEAFF
.	.	TRBV7-3	TRBJ2-1	TGTGCCAGCAGCTTAACTAGCGGACCCTACAATGAGCAGTTCTTC	CASSLTSGPYNEQFF
.	.	TRBV5-1	TRBJ2-7	TGCGCCAGCAGCTTGGGGGACGCGGGGACCTACGAGCAGTACTTC	CASSLGDAGTYEQYF